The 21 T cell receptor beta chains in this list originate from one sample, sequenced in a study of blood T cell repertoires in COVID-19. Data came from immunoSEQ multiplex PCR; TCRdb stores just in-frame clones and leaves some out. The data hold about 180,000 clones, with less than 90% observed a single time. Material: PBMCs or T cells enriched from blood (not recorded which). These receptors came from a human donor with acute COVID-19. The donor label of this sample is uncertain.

This CDR3 reads CASSITTGGNTEAFF. The CDR3 DNA follows: TGTGCCAGTAGTATTACTACAGGGGGGAACACTGAAGCTTTCTTT. The V call is TRBV19, the J call TRBJ1-1; 8 nucleotides line up with TRBD1. The trim removed 3 bases at V and 1 base at J, leaving 4 bases unmatched. The germline V gene has CDR1 LNHDA and CDR2 SQIVND (reference sequence). This CDR3 spans 15 amino acids.

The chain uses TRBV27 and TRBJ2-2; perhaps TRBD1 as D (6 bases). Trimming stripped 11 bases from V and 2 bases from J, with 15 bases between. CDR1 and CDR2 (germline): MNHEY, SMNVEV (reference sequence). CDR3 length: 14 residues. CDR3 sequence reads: CACRRDINTGELFF. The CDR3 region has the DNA TGTGCCTGTCGACGGGACATTAACACCGGGGAGCTGTTTTTT.

The DNA of the CDR3 is TGCGCCAGCAGCCAAGATGCTAGCGGGGGCTACGAGCAGTACTTC. This encodes CASSQDASGGYEQYF. This chain uses TRBV4-3 with TRBJ2-7, with 10 bases matching TRBD2. With 0 bases clipped from V and 3 bases from J, the junction kept 2 bases outside the gene matches. This CDR3 spans 15 amino acids. CDR1 is LGHNA, CDR2 YSLEER, per germline.

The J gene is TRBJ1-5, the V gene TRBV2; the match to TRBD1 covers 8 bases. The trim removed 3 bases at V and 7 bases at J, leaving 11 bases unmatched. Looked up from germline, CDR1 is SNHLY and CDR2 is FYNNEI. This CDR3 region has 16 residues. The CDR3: CASSDSGGWRGQPQHF. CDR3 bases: TGTGCCAGCAGTGATTCAGGGGGCTGGAGAGGACAGCCCCAGCATTTT.

CDR3 in DNA: TGTGCCAGCAGTCCCGACAGCCCATTCTATGGCTACACCTTC. Translation gives CASSPDSPFYGYTF. This chain joins TRBV6-5 and TRBJ1-2; TRBD1 is a possible D gene (5 bases). From germline, CDR1 is MNHEY and CDR2 SVGAGI. The V and J ends lost 5 bases and 4 bases respectively, with 14 bases between them. The CDR3 is 14 amino acids.

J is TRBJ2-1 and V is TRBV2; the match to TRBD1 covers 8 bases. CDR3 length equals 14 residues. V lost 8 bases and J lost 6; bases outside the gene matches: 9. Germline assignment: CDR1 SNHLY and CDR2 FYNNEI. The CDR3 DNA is TGTGCCAGCGAGTCGAAGACAGGGGCCAATGAGCAGTTCTTC. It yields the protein CASESKTGANEQFF.

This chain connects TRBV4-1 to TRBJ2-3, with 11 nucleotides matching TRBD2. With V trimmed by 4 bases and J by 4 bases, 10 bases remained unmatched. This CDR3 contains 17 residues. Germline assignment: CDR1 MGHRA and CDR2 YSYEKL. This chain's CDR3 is CASSRSLASGGPDTQYF. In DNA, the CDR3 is TGCGCCAGCAGCCGAAGTTTGGCTAGCGGGGGGCCAGATACGCAGTATTTT.

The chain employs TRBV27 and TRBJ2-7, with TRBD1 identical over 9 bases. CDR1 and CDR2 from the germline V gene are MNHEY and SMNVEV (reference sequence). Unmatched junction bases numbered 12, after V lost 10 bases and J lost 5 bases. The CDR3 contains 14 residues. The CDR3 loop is CATSQRGQGNEQYF. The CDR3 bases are TGTGCCACCAGCCAAAGGGGACAGGGAAACGAGCAGTACTTC.

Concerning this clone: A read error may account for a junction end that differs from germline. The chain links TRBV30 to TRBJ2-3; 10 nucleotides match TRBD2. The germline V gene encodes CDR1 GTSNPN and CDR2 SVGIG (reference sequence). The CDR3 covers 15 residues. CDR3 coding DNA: TGTGCCTGGAGTCTAGCGGGGGCCCGCACAGATACGCTGTATTTT. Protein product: CAWSLAGARTDTLYF.

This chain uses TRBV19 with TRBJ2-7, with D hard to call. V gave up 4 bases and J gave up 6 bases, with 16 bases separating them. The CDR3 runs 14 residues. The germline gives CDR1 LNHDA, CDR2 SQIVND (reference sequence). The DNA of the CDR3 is TGTGCCAGTAGTAGGTCAAACAGACAAGGCGAGCAGTACTTC. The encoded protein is CASSRSNRQGEQYF.

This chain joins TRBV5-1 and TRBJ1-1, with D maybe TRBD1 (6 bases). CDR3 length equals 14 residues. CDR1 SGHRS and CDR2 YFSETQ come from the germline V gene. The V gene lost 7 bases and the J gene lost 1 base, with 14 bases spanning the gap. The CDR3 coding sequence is TGCGCCAGCGCCCTCGACAGGTCGAACACTGAAGCTTTCTTT. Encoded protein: CASALDRSNTEAFF.

The CDR3 coding sequence is TGTGCCAGCAGCTTAACCTATCTTAACACTGAAGCTTTCTTT. Translating gives CASSLTYLNTEAFF. The chain has TRBV7-3 and TRBJ1-1, with D unresolved. The CDR3 loop spans 14 amino acids. Trimming removed 0 bases at V and 2 bases at J, with 7 bases between. CDR1 and CDR2 from the germline V gene are SGHTA and FQGTGA.

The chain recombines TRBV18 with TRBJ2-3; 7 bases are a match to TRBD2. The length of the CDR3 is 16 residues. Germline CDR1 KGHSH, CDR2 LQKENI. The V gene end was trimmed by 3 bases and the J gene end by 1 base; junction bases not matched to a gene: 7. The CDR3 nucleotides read TGTGCCAGCTCACCGGTAACTAGCGCCCGCACAGATACGCAGTATTTT. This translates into CASSPVTSARTDTQYF.

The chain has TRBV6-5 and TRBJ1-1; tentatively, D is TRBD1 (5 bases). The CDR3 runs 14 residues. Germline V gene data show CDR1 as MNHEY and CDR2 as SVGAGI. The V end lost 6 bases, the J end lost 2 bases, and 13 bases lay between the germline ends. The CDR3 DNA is TGTGCCAGCAGCGCGGGGCAGATTAACACTGAAGCTTTCTTT. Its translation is CASSAGQINTEAFF.

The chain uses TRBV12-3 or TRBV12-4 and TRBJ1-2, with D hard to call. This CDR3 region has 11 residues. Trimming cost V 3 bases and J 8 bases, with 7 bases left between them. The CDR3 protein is CASSFREGYTF. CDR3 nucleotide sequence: TGTGCCAGCAGTTTTAGGGAGGGCTACACCTTC.

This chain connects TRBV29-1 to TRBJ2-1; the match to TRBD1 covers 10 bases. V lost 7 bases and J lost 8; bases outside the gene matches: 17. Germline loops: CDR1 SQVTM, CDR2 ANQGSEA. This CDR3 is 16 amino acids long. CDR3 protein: CSANTRRGQGMDEQFF. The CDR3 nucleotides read TGCAGCGCCAACACGCGGAGGGGACAGGGGATGGATGAGCAGTTCTTC.

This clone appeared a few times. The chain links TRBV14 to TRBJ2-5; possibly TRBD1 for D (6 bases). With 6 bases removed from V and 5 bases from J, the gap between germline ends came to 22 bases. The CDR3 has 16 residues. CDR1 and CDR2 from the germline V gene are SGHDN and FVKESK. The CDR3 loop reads CASSQNSGVRAETQYF. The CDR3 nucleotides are TGTGCCAGCAGTCAGAATTCAGGGGTGAGGGCGGAGACCCAGTACTTC.

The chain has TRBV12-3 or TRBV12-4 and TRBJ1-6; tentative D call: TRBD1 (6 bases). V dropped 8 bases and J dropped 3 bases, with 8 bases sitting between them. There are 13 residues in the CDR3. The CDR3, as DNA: TGTGCCAGCCTCAGGGGCTATAATTCACCCCTCCACTTT. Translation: CASLRGYNSPLHF.

The CDR3 DNA follows: TGTGCCACCAGTGATTTGACCGGGGAGCAGTTCTTC. It yields the protein CATSDLTGEQFF. V usage is TRBV24-1 and J usage is TRBJ2-1; D is unclear. The V and J ends lost 0 bases and 10 bases respectively, with 6 bases between them. The CDR3 has 12 amino acids. Germline CDR1 is KGHDR and CDR2 is SFDVKD.

In DNA form, the CDR3 reads TGTGCCAGCAGCGTAGCCGTTCTAGCGCGGGGCACAGATACGCAGTATTTT. It codes for CASSVAVLARGTDTQYF. The V gene is TRBV9, the J gene TRBJ2-3; D perhaps matches TRBD2 (6 bases). Between the trimmed V and J ends, which lost 0 bases and 1 base, there was a span of 15 bases. This CDR3 region has 17 residues. Germline-derived CDR1 and CDR2 are SGDLS and YYNGEE.

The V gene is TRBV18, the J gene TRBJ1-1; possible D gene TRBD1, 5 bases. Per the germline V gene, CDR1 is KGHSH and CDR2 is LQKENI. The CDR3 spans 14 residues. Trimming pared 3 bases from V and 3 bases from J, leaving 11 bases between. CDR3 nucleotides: TGTGCCAGCTCACCCCAGGGAGGAGACACTGAAGCTTTCTTT. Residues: CASSPQGGDTEAFF.